This passage covers 29 T cell receptor beta chains from one sample sequenced in a study of graft-versus-host responses after intestinal transplantation. The method was immunoSEQ multiplex PCR; TCRdb's version includes in-frame clones alone and lacks a portion of them. The table has roughly 51,000 clones, 70% to 90% seen once. For these receptors, no antigen is known. Sequenced here: unstimulated CD4+ T cells sorted from spleen or lymph node cells, sampled before transplant. The source of these receptors is a human donor who was the organ donor for an intestinal transplant.

The rearrangement joins TRBV6-5 to TRBJ2-3; D not resolved. This CDR3 comprises 11 residues. Trimming removed 2 bases at V and 6 bases at J, with 3 bases between. Germline V gene data show CDR1 as MNHEY and CDR2 as SVGAGI. Here the CDR3 reads CASSYLDTQYF. The CDR3 DNA is TGTGCCAGCAGTTACCTTGATACGCAGTATTTT.

V usage is TRBV6-5 and J usage is TRBJ1-4; perhaps TRBD1 as D (6 bases). Trimming removed 5 bases at V and 5 bases at J, with 12 bases between. The length of the CDR3 is 14 residues. The germline V gene encodes CDR1 MNHEY and CDR2 SVGAGI. The CDR3, as DNA: TGTGCCAGCAGTGCGACAGGCTGGAATGAAAAACTGTTTTTT. Translation: CASSATGWNEKLFF.

This chain connects TRBV18 to TRBJ1-4, with D perhaps TRBD1 (5 bases). The V gene lost 2 bases and the J gene lost 5 bases, with 9 bases spanning the gap. The V gene's germline CDR1 is KGHSH and CDR2 LQKENI. The CDR3 is made up of 14 amino acids. Here the CDR3 DNA reads TGTGCCAGCTCACCAGGGGCAGGGAATGAAAAACTGTTTTTT. Protein sequence: CASSPGAGNEKLFF.

V gene TRBV28 combines with J gene TRBJ1-5; TRBD1 is a possible D gene (6 bases). The CDR3 is 18 residues long. Per germline, CDR1 MDHEN and CDR2 SYDVKM. With 1 base removed from V and 0 bases from J, the gap between germline ends came to 16 bases. Here the CDR3 DNA reads TGTGCCAGCAGTTTATTTGGTCAGGGGCCACCTAGCAATCAGCCCCAGCATTTT. Translating gives CASSLFGQGPPSNQPQHF.

The rearrangement uses TRBV28 and TRBJ1-2; weak D call: TRBD1 (5 bases). The CDR3 covers 12 residues. Germline CDR1 is MDHEN and CDR2 is SYDVKM. The V and J ends lost 5 bases and 7 bases respectively, with 11 bases between them. The CDR3 protein is CASSPQGPGYTF. For the CDR3, the DNA is TGTGCCAGCAGTCCGCAGGGTCCTGGCTACACCTTC.

Details on this clone: The sample holds other DNA sequences that translate to the same CDR3. The CDR3 loop reads CASSLYTDTQYF. The CDR3 region has the DNA TGTGCCAGCAGCCTCTACACAGATACGCAGTATTTT. This sequence joins TRBV7-2 and TRBJ2-3; no definite D call. The CDR3 length is 12 residues. Deletions cut 5 bases from V and 2 bases from J, with 5 bases between. The germline V gene has CDR1 SGHTA and CDR2 FQGNSA. The full variable domain, in which reference TRBV7-2 and TRBJ2-3 provide the parts outside the CDR3, is GAGVSQSPSNKVTEKGKDVELRCDPISGHTALYWYRQSLGQGLEFLIYFQGNSAPDKSGLPSDRFSAERTGGSVSTLTIQRTQQEDSAVYLCASSLYTDTQYFGPGTRLTVL.

CDR3 nucleotides: TGTGCCAGCAGTTACTCGAACAGGGCAGTCGGGGAGCTGTTTTTT. Translated: CASSYSNRAVGELFF. This chain uses TRBV6-5 with TRBJ2-2, with a possible D match to TRBD1 (6 bases). CDR1 and CDR2 (germline): MNHEY, SVGAGI. This CDR3 region has 15 residues. V gave up 0 bases and J gave up 7 bases, with 12 bases separating them.

This clone was counted once. V usage is TRBV2 and J usage is TRBJ2-7, with 7 bases matching TRBD2. The CDR3 sequence is 14 residues long. The V gene's germline CDR1 is SNHLY and CDR2 FYNNEI. Unmatched junction bases numbered 3, after V lost 0 bases and J lost 4 bases. The CDR3 protein is CASSEAGGPYEQYF. CDR3 nucleotides: TGTGCCAGCAGTGAAGCGGGAGGGCCTTACGAGCAGTACTTC.

The rearrangement links TRBV28 to TRBJ1-2, with TRBD1 as a possible D gene (5 bases). Trimming removed 4 bases at V and 8 bases at J, with 17 bases between. Germline CDR1 reads MDHEN; CDR2 reads SYDVKM. The CDR3 is made up of 14 amino acids. For the CDR3, the DNA is TGTGCCAGCAGTTCCATAGGGGAGGACGGAGGCTACACCTTC. This sequence encodes CASSSIGEDGGYTF.

This rearrangement joins TRBV19 to TRBJ1-1, with 7 bases that match TRBD1. The junction had 7 bases not matched to a gene; V was cut back by 4 bases and J by 5 bases. The CDR3 contains 14 residues. Germline V gene data show CDR1 as LNHDA and CDR2 as SQIVND (reference sequence). The CDR3 is CASSNDRVDTEAFF. The CDR3 DNA is TGTGCCAGTAGTAACGACAGGGTGGATACTGAAGCTTTCTTT. The complete variable domain, with remaining parts taken from reference TRBV19 and TRBJ1-1, reads DGGITQSPKYLFRKEGQNVTLSCEQNLNHDAMYWYRQDPGQGLRLIYYSQIVNDFQKGDIAEGYSVSREKKESFPLTVTSAQKNPTAFYLCASSNDRVDTEAFFGQGTRLTVV.

About this clone: A read error may account for a junction end that differs from germline. The chain couples TRBV15 to TRBJ2-1; 7 positions agree with TRBD2. The germline CDR1 and CDR2 sequences are LNHNV and YYDKDF (reference sequence). The length of the CDR3 is 15 residues. CDR3 sequence (DNA): TGTGCCACCAGCAGAGAAGCGGGGACCTACGATGAGCAGTTCTTC. Amino acids: CATSREAGTYDEQFF.

V is TRBV7-2 and J is TRBJ2-5; 11 bases are shared with TRBD2. CDR3 length: 17 residues. J lost 4 bases, V lost 4 bases, and 11 bases had no gene match. Germline V gene data show CDR1 as SGHTA and CDR2 as FQGNSA. CDR3: CASSSPSLLAGVETQYF. CDR3 DNA: TGTGCCAGCAGCTCGCCATCCTTACTAGCGGGAGTAGAGACCCAGTACTTC.

The rearrangement links TRBV5-4 to TRBJ2-3; D is unresolved. V was shortened by 6 bases and J by 0 bases, with 8 bases between the two germline ends. This CDR3 contains 13 residues. CDR1 is SGHNT, CDR2 YYREEE, per germline (reference sequence). The CDR3 region has the DNA TGTGCCAGCACAAGTACTAGCACAGATACGCAGTATTTT. Translated: CASTSTSTDTQYF.

J is TRBJ2-7 and V is TRBV9; 9 bases map to TRBD1. V trimming: 0 bases; J trimming: 6 bases; junction bases outside the gene matches: 1. Germline assignment: CDR1 SGDLS and CDR2 YYNGEE. The CDR3 runs 13 residues. The CDR3 bases are TGTGCCAGCAGCGTAGTGACAGGGGGCGAGCAGTACTTC. As protein: CASSVVTGGEQYF.

The chain employs TRBV4-3 and TRBJ2-7; D is uncertain. The CDR3 consists of 13 residues. The V end was cut by 0 bases, the J end by 4 bases, with 7 bases between. CDR1 is LGHNA and CDR2 is YSLEER in the germline V gene. This CDR3 is CASSQELVYEQYF. CDR3 bases: TGCGCCAGCAGCCAAGAACTGGTATACGAGCAGTACTTC.

J is TRBJ2-7 and V is TRBV13, with 7 nucleotides matching TRBD2. V was pared by 5 bases and J by 5 bases, with 15 bases of the junction left unmatched. Germline V CDR1 and CDR2: PRHDT, FYEKMQ (reference sequence). CDR3 length: 16 amino acids. CDR3 loop: CASSQPAGGSNHEQYF. CDR3 DNA sequence: TGTGCCAGCAGCCAGCCCGCTGGCGGGAGTAACCACGAGCAGTACTTC.

V gene TRBV7-2 combines with J gene TRBJ2-7, with a weak D call TRBD2 (6 bases). V gave up 3 bases and J gave up 2 bases, with 11 bases separating them. This CDR3 region has 14 residues. CDR1 is SGHTA and CDR2 is FQGNSA in the germline V gene. The CDR3 nucleotides are TGTGCCAGCAGCTTGAGGCTAGCGCCCTACGAGCAGTACTTC. Its translation is CASSLRLAPYEQYF.

The V call is TRBV7-3, the J call TRBJ2-2, with 7 nucleotides matching TRBD1. CDR1 and CDR2 (germline): SGHTA, FQGTGA. CDR3 size: 19 residues. With V trimmed by 0 bases and J by 4 bases, 14 bases remained unmatched. The CDR3 is CASSLTGWSRQGVTGELFF. Here the CDR3 DNA reads TGTGCCAGCAGCTTAACCGGTTGGTCGAGACAGGGTGTCACCGGGGAGCTGTTTTTT.

The chain links TRBV30 to TRBJ1-1; D remains unclear. Germline CDR1 and CDR2: GTSNPN and SVGIG (reference sequence). Deletions cut 2 bases from V and 3 bases from J, with 13 bases between. This CDR3 comprises 14 residues. CDR3 DNA: TGTGCCTGGAGTCCCGGGATTGGGGACACTGAAGCTTTCTTT. It codes for CAWSPGIGDTEAFF. Full variable domain (missing parts from reference TRBV30 and TRBJ1-1): SQTIHQWPATLVQPVGSPLSLECTVEGTSNPNLYWYRQAAGRGLQLLFYSVGIGQISSEVPQNLSASRPQDRQFILSSKKLLLSDSGFYLCAWSPGIGDTEAFFGQGTRLTVV.

In this sample, this clone turned up once. The chain carries TRBV11-2 and TRBJ2-3; 8 nucleotides align to TRBD2. The CDR3 sequence is 15 residues long. The germline gives CDR1 SGHAT, CDR2 FQNNGV. After removal of 5 bases from V and 3 bases from J, the junction contained 7 bases not matched to a gene. The CDR3 loop is CASSPGTRGTDTQYF. The DNA of the CDR3 is TGTGCCAGCAGCCCCGGGACTAGGGGGACAGATACGCAGTATTTT.

The chain recombines TRBV27 with TRBJ1-5; no firm D call. The V end was cut by 3 bases, the J end by 6 bases, with 12 bases between. Germline V lookup: CDR1 MNHEY, CDR2 SMNVEV (reference sequence). The CDR3 consists of 14 residues. The CDR3 coding sequence is TGTGCCAGCAGTTTGTGGGCGGCGGGTCAGCCCCAGCATTTT. It encodes CASSLWAAGQPQHF.

V and J are TRBV7-8 and TRBJ1-1; 9 bases are shared with TRBD1. The CDR3 contains 17 residues. Germline loops: CDR1 SGHVS, CDR2 FQNEAQ. The V and J ends lost 4 bases and 6 bases, in that order; junction bases with no gene match: 15. The CDR3 protein is CASSSGGTGKRGPEAFF. Written as DNA, the CDR3 is TGTGCCAGCAGCTCCGGAGGGACAGGGAAGAGAGGACCTGAAGCTTTCTTT. Complete variable domain (other parts from reference TRBV7-8 and TRBJ1-1): GAGVSQSPRYKVAKRGQDVALRCDPISGHVSLFWYQQALGQGPEFLTYFQNEAQLDKSGLPSDRFFAERPEGSVSTLKIQRTQQEDSAVYLCASSSGGTGKRGPEAFFGQGTRLTVV.

The chain has TRBV28 and TRBJ1-5; D possibly corresponds to TRBD1 (6 bases). The length of the CDR3 is 14 residues. V was clipped by 2 bases and J by 5 bases, with 10 bases between them. Germline values: CDR1 MDHEN, CDR2 SYDVKM. In DNA form, the CDR3 reads TGTGCCAGCAGTTTAACCAGGGGAGATCAGCCCCAGCATTTT. It codes for CASSLTRGDQPQHF.

The chain joins TRBV4-3 to TRBJ2-7, with TRBD2 identical over 14 bases. This CDR3 spans 14 amino acids. J gave up 9 bases and V 0 bases, and 1 base lay outside the gene matches. Germline CDR1 is LGHNA and CDR2 is YSLEER. Written as DNA, the CDR3 is TGCGCCAGCAGCCAAGAGACTAGCGGGAGGGTGCAGTACTTC. The encoded protein is CASSQETSGRVQYF.

This clone was detected once. The chain couples TRBV5-1 to TRBJ2-1; 10 positions match TRBD2. Germline V gene sequence: CDR1 SGHRS, CDR2 YFSETQ. This CDR3 spans 17 amino acids. The V gene end was trimmed by 4 bases and the J gene end by 2 bases; junction bases not matched to a gene: 9. CDR3 nucleotides: TGCGCCAGCAGCCCGGGATCCGGGACTAGCGCCTACAATGAGCAGTTCTTC. This codes for CASSPGSGTSAYNEQFF.

The chain recombines TRBV19 with TRBJ1-5; 7 bases are a match to TRBD1. J was trimmed by 4 bases and V by 5 bases; bases with no gene match: 11. Germline assignment: CDR1 LNHDA and CDR2 SQIVND (reference sequence). This CDR3 has 16 residues. The CDR3 DNA is TGTGCCAGTAGTTCTCGGACAGGTCGGGCGAATCAGCCCCAGCATTTT. This sequence encodes CASSSRTGRANQPQHF.

This rearrangement joins TRBV18 to TRBJ2-6, with a tentative D call TRBD2 (5 bases). CDR3 size: 16 residues. Deletions cut 6 bases from V and 0 bases from J, with 12 bases between. The germline V gene encodes CDR1 KGHSH and CDR2 LQKENI. In nucleotides, the CDR3 is TGTGCCAGCTCGAGACCGGGGTACTCTGGGGCCAACGTCCTGACTTTC. Translating it yields CASSRPGYSGANVLTF.

The chain combines TRBV6-5 with TRBJ2-7, with 7 bases lining up with TRBD1. This CDR3 is built from 14 residues. Germline V CDR1 and CDR2: MNHEY, SVGAGI. The ends lost 6 bases at V and 3 bases at J; junction bases unmatched: 8. This CDR3 is CASRAQGQVYEQYF. CDR3 in DNA: TGTGCCAGCAGAGCACAGGGGCAGGTCTACGAGCAGTACTTC.

This CDR3 is CASSKGGQVNEKLFF. CDR3 bases: TGTGCCAGCAGTAAAGGGGGACAGGTTAATGAAAAACTGTTTTTT. This chain joins TRBV6-6 and TRBJ1-4, with 8 positions matching TRBD1. CDR3 length equals 15 residues. V shed 5 bases and J 4 bases; nucleotides not matched to a gene: 6. Germline CDR1 reads MNHNY; CDR2 reads SVGAGI (reference sequence).